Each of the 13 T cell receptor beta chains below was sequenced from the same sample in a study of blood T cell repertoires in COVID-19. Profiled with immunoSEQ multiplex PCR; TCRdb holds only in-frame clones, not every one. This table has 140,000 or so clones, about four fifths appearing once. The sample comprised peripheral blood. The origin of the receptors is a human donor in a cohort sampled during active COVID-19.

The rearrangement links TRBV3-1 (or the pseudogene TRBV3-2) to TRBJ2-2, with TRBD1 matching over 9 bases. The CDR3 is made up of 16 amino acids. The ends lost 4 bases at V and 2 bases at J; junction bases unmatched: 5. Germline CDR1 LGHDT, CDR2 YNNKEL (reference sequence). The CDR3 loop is CASSPTGGVNTGELFF. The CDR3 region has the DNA TGTGCCAGCAGCCCGACAGGGGGTGTTAACACCGGGGAGCTGTTTTTT.

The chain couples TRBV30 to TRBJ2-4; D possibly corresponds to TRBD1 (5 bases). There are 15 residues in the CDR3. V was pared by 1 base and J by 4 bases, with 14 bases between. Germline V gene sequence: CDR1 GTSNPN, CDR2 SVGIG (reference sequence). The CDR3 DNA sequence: TGTGCCTGGAGTGCCTACAGGAGTTTAAAAAACATTCAGTACTTC. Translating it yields CAWSAYRSLKNIQYF. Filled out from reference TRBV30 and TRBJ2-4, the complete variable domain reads SQTIHQWPATLVQPVGSPLSLECTVEGTSNPNLYWYRQAAGRGLQLLFYSVGIGQISSEVPQNLSASRPQDRQFILSSKKLLLSDSGFYLCAWSAYRSLKNIQYFGAGTRLSVL.

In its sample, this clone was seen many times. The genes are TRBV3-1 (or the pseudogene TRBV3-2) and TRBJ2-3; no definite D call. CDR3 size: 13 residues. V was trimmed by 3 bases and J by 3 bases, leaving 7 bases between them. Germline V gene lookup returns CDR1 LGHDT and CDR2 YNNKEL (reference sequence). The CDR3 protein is CASSHRNTDTQYF. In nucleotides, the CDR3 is TGTGCCAGCAGCCACAGAAATACAGATACGCAGTATTTT.

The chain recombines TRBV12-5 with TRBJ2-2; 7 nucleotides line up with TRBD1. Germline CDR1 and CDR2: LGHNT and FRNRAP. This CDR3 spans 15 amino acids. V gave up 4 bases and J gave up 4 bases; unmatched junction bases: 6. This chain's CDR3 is CASGSDRKFTGELFF. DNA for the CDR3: TGTGCTAGTGGTTCGGACAGGAAATTCACCGGGGAGCTGTTTTTT.

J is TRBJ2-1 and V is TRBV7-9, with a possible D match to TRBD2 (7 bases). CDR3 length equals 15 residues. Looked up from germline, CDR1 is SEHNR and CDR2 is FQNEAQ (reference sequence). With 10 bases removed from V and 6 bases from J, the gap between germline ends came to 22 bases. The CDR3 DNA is TGTGCCACCAAAGGGGGGGCCCAGTGGGGCAATGAGCAGTTCTTC. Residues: CATKGGAQWGNEQFF.

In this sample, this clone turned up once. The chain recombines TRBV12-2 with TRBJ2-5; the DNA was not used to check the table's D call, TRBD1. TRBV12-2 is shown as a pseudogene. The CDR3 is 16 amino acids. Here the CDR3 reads CASRPHTQGCQETQYF. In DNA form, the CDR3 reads TGTGCAAGTCGCCCTCACACCCAGGGATGCCAAGAGACCCAGTACTTC.

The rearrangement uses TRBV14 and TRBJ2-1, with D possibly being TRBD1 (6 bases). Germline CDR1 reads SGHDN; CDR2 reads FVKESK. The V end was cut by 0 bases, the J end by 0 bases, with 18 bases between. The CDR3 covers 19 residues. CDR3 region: CASSQEIGGPYRSYNEQFF. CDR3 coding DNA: TGTGCCAGCAGCCAAGAAATTGGGGGCCCTTACCGCTCCTACAATGAGCAGTTCTTC.

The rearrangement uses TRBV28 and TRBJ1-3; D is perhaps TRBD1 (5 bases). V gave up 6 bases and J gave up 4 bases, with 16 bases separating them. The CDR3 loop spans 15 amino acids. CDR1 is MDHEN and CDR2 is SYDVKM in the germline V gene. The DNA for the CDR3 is TGTGCCAGCAGAACCTTGGGGGGGGGAGGAAACACCATATATTTT. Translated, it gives CASRTLGGGGNTIYF.

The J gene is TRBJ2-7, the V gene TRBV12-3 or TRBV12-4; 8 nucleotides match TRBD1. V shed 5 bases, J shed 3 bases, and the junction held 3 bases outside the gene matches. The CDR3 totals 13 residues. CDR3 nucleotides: TGTGCCAGCAGTGAAACAGGGGGCTACGAGCAGTACTTC. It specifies CASSETGGYEQYF.

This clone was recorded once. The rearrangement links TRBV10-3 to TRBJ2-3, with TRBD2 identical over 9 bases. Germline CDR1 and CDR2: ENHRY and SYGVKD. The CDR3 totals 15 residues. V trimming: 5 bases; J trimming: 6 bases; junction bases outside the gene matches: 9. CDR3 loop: CAISLAGVMGDTQYF. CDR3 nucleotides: TGTGCCATCAGTTTAGCGGGGGTAATGGGGGATACGCAGTATTTT.

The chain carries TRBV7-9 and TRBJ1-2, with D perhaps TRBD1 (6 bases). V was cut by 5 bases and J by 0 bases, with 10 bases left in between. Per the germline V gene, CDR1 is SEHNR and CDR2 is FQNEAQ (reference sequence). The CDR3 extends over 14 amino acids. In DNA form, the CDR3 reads TGTGCCAGCAGCCGGGACAAACCTAACTATGGCTACACCTTC. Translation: CASSRDKPNYGYTF.

In DNA form, the CDR3 reads TGTGCCAGCGTTGAGGACAGGGGGGGCGAGCAGTACTTC. Translating gives CASVEDRGGEQYF. The genes are TRBV2 and TRBJ2-7; 10 bases are a match to TRBD1. Germline V gives CDR1 SNHLY, CDR2 FYNNEI. The CDR3 loop spans 13 amino acids. The V segment lost 8 bases and the J segment 6 bases; nucleotides outside the gene matches: 7. Filled out from reference TRBV2 and TRBJ2-7, the complete variable domain reads EPEVTQTPSHQVTQMGQEVILRCVPISNHLYFYWYRQILGQKVEFLVSFYNNEISEKSEIFDDQFSVERPDGSNFTLKIRSTKLEDSAMYFCASVEDRGGEQYFGPGTRLTVT.

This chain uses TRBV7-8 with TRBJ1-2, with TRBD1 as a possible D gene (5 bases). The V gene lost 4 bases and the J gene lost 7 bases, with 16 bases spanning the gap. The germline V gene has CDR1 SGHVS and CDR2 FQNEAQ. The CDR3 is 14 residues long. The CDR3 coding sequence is TGTGCCAGCAGCTCCCAGCCGGGGGGGTCTGGCTACACCTTC. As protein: CASSSQPGGSGYTF. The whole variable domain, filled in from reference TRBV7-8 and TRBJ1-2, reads GAGVSQSPRYKVAKRGQDVALRCDPISGHVSLFWYQQALGQGPEFLTYFQNEAQLDKSGLPSDRFFAERPEGSVSTLKIQRTQQEDSAVYLCASSSQPGGSGYTFGSGTRLTVV.